The sequence of this T cell receptor beta chain was determined in a study of control samples from healthy donors and cancer patients. CDR1 and CDR2 from the germline V gene are MGHRA and YSYEKL. The V and J ends lost 4 bases and 2 bases respectively, with 23 bases between them. The CDR3 totals 18 residues. Clones were read by immunoSEQ multiplex PCR, and TCRdb kept only the in-frame ones, dropping some. The profile covers 160,000 or so clones, with 94% appearing a single time and 12% to 15% taken by the ten largest. Sequencing was done on a sample of PBMCs. The rearrangement joins TRBV4-1 to TRBJ1-1; D is unclear. The origin of this receptor is a man aged 60 to 75 with colorectal cancer. CDR3 in DNA: TGCGCCAGCAGCCTCCCCAGAGTGAGGGTGGGAAGCAACACTGAAGCTTTCTTT. It specifies CASSLPRVRVGSNTEAFF.